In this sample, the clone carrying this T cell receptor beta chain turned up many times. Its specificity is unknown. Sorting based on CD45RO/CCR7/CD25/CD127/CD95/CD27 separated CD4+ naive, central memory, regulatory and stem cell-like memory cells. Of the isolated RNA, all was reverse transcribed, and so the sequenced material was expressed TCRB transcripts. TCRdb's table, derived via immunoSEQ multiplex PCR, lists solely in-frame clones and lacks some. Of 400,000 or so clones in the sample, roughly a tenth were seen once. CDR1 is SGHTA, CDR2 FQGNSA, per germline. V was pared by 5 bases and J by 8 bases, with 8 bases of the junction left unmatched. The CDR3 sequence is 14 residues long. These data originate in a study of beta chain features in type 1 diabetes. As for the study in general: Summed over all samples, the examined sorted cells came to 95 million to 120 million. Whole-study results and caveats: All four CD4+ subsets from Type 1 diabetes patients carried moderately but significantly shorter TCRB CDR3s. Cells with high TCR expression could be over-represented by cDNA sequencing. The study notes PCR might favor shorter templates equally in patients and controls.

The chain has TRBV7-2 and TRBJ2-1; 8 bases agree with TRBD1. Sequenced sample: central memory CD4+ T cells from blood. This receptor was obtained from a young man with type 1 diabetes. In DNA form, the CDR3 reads TGTGCCAGCAGCCCCCGACAGGGGTGGTATGAGCAGTTCTTC. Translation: CASSPRQGWYEQFF. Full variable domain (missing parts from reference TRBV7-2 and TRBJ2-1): GAGVSQSPSNKVTEKGKDVELRCDPISGHTALYWYRQSLGQGLEFLIYFQGNSAPDKSGLPSDRFSAERTGGSVSTLTIQRTQQEDSAVYLCASSPRQGWYEQFFGPGTRLTVL.